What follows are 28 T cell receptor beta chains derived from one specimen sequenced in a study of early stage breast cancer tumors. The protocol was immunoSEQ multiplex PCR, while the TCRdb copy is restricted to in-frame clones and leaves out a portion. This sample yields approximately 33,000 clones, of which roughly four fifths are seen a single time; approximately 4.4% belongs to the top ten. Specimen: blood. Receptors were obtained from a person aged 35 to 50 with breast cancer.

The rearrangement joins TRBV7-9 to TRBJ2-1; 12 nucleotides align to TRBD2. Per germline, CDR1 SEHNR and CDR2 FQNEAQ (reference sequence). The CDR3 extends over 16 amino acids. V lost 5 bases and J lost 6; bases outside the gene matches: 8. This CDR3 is CASSPGGLAGLNEQFF. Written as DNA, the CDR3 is TGTGCCAGCAGCCCCGGGGGACTAGCGGGCCTCAATGAGCAGTTCTTC.

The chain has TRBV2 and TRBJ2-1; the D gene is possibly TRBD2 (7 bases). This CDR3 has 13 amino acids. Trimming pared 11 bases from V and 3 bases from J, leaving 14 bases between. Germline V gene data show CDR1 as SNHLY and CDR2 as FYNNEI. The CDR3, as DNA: TGTGCCGGATGGGAGGGGGGCTACAATGAGCAGTTCTTC. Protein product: CAGWEGGYNEQFF.

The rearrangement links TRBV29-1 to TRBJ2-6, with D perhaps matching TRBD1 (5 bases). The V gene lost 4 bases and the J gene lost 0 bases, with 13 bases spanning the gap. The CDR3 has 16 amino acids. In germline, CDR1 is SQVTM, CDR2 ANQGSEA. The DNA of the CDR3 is TGCAGCGTTGTAGTAGGGGCCCTCTCTGGGGCCAACGTCCTGACTTTC. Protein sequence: CSVVVGALSGANVLTF.

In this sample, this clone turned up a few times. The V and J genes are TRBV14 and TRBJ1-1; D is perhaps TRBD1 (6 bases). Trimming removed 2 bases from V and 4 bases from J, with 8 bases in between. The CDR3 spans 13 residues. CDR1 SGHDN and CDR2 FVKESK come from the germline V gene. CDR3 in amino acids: CASSQSRGTEAFF. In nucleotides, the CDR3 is TGTGCCAGCAGCCAAAGCAGGGGCACTGAAGCTTTCTTT.

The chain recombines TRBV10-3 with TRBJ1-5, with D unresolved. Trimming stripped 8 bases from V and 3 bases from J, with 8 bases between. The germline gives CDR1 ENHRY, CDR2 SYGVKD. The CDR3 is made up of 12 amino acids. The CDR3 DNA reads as TGTGCCATCGGGGAATTCAATCAGCCCCAGCATTTT. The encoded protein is CAIGEFNQPQHF.

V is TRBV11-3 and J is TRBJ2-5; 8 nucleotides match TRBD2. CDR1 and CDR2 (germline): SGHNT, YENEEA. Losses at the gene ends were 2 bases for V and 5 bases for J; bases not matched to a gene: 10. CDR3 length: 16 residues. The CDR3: CASSLSESGSRETQYF. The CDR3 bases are TGTGCCAGCAGCTTATCAGAGAGCGGGAGTAGGGAGACCCAGTACTTC.

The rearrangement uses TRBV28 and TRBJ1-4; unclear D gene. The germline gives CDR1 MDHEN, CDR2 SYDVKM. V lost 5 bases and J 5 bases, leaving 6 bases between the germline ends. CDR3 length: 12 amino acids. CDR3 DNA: TGTGCCAGCAGTCCGGTGAATGAAAAACTGTTTTTT. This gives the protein CASSPVNEKLFF.

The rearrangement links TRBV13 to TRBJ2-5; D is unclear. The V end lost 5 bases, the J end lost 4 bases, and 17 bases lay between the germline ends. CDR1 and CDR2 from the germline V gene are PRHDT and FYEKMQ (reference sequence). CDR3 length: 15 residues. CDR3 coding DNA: TGTGCCAGCAGCGCATGGACCGGGCATCGAGAGACCCAGTACTTC. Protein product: CASSAWTGHRETQYF.

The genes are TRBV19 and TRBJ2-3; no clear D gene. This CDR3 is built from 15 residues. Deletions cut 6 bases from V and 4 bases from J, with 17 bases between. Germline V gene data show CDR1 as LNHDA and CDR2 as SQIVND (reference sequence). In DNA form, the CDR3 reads TGTGCCAGTAGATTGGACGGCCGAGGAGCAGATACGCAGTATTTT. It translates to CASRLDGRGADTQYF. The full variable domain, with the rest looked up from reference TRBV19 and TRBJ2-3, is DGGITQSPKYLFRKEGQNVTLSCEQNLNHDAMYWYRQDPGQGLRLIYYSQIVNDFQKGDIAEGYSVSREKKESFPLTVTSAQKNPTAFYLCASRLDGRGADTQYFGPGTRLTVL.

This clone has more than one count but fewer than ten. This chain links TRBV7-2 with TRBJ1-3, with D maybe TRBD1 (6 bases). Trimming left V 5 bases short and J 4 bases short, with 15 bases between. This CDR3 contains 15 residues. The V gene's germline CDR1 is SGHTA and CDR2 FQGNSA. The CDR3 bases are TGTGCCAGCAGCCCCCATACAGGGTCGGGAAACACCATATATTTT. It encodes CASSPHTGSGNTIYF.

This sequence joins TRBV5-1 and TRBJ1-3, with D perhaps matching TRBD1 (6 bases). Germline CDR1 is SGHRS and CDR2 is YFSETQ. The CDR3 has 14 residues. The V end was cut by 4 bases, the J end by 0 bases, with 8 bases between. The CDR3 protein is CASSADSSGNTIYF. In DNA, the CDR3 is TGCGCCAGCAGCGCGGACAGCTCTGGAAACACCATATATTTT.

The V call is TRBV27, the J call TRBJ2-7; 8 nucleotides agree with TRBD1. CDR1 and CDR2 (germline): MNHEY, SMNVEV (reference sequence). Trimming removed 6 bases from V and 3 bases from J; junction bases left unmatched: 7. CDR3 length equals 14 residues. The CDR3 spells CASSFSGGGYEQYF. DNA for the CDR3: TGTGCCAGCAGCTTTTCAGGGGGCGGCTACGAGCAGTACTTC.

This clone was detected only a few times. The CDR3 reads CASSVGGLPDIFQETQYF. CDR3 bases: TGTGCCAGCAGCGTAGGGGGTCTTCCCGACATATTCCAAGAGACCCAGTACTTC. The chain couples TRBV9 to TRBJ2-5; D call uncertain. The CDR3 spans 18 residues. The germline V gene has CDR1 SGDLS and CDR2 YYNGEE. Trimming shortened V by 0 bases and J by 1 base, and 19 bases separated the two germline ends.

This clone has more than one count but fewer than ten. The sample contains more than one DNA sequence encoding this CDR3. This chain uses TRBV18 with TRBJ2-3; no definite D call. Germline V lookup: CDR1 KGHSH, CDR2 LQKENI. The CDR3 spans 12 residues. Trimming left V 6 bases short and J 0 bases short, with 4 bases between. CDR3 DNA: TGTGCCAGCTCGTCTAGCACAGATACGCAGTATTTT. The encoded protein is CASSSSTDTQYF. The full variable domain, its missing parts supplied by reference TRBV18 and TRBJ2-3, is NAGVMQNPRHLVRRRGQEARLRCSPMKGHSHVYWYRQLPEEGLKFMVYLQKENIIDESGMPKERFSAEFPKEGPSILRIQQVVRGDSAAYFCASSSSTDTQYFGPGTRLTVL.

The CDR3 coding sequence is TGTGCCAGCAGTTACGGAACGGACCAATACACTGAAGCTTTCTTT. It yields the protein CASSYGTDQYTEAFF. This chain connects TRBV6-5 to TRBJ1-1; no reliable D call. V dropped 2 bases and J dropped 3 bases, with 13 bases sitting between them. In germline, CDR1 is MNHEY, CDR2 SVGAGI. The CDR3 has 15 residues.

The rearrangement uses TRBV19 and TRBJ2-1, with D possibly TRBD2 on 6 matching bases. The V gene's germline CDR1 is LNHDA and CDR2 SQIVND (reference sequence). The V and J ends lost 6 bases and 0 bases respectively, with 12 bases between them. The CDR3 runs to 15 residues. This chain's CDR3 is CASREQGGSYNEQFF. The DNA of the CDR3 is TGTGCCAGTAGGGAGCAGGGAGGCTCCTACAATGAGCAGTTCTTC.

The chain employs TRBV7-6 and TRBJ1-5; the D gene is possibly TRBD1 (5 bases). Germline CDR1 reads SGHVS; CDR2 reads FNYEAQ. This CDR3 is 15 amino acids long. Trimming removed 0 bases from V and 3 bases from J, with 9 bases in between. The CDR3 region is CASSLAWGVNQPQHF. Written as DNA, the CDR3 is TGTGCCAGCAGCTTAGCGTGGGGGGTCAATCAGCCCCAGCATTTT.

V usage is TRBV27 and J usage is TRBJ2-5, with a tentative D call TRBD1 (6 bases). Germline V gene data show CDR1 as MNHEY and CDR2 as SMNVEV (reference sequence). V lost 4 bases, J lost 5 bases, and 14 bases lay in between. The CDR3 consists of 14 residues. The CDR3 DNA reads TGTGCCAGCAGTTGGGGGCCTTTTGGTGAGACCCAGTACTTC. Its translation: CASSWGPFGETQYF.

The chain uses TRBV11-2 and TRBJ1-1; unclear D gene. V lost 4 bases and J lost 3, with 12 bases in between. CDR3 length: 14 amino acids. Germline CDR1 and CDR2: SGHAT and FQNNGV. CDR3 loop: CASSSVRVDTEAFF. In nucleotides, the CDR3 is TGTGCCAGCAGCTCCGTTCGTGTGGACACTGAAGCTTTCTTT. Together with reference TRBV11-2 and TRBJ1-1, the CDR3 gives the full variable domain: EAGVAQSPRYKIIEKRQSVAFWCNPISGHATLYWYQQILGQGPKLLIQFQNNGVVDDSQLPKDRFSAERLKGVDSTLKIQPAKLEDSAVYLCASSSVRVDTEAFFGQGTRLTVV.

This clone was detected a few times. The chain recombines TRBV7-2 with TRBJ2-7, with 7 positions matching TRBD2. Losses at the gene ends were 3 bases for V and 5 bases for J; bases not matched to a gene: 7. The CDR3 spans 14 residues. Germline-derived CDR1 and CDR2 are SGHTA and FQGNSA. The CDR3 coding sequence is TGTGCCAGCAGCTTGATGTTCGGGGGGAACGAGCAGTACTTC. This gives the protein CASSLMFGGNEQYF.

CDR3 DNA: TGTGCCGGGGCTAGCGGGAAGGGGCGGACCCAGTACTTC. Translated: CAGASGKGRTQYF. This sequence joins TRBV5-3 and TRBJ2-5; the match to TRBD2 covers 9 bases. TRBV5-3 is an open reading frame whose function is uncertain. Trimming removed 10 bases from V and 7 bases from J; junction bases left unmatched: 11. The CDR3 has 13 amino acids.

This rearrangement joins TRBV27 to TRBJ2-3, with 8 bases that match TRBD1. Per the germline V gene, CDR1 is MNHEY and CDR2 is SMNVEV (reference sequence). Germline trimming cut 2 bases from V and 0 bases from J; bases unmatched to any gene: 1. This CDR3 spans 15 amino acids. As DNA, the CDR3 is TGTGCCAGCAGTTTAGGACAGGGTAGCACAGATACGCAGTATTTT. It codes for CASSLGQGSTDTQYF.

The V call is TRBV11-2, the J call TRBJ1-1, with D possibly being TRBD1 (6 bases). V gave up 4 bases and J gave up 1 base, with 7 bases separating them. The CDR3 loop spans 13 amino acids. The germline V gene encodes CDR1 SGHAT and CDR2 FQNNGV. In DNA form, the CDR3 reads TGTGCCAGCAGCTCGGACAGGAACACTGAAGCTTTCTTT. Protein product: CASSSDRNTEAFF.

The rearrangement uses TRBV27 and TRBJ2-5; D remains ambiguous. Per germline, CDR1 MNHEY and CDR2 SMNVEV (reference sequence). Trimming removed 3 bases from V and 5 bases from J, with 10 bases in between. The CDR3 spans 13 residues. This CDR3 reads CASSFSRLETQYF. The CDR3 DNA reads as TGTGCCAGCAGTTTCAGTCGGCTGGAGACCCAGTACTTC.

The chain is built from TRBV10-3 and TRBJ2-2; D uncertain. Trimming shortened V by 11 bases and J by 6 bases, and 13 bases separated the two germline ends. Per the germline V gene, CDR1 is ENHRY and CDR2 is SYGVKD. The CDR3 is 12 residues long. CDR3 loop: CAGGPSSGELFF. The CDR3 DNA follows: TGTGCCGGTGGACCCAGCTCCGGGGAGCTGTTTTTT.

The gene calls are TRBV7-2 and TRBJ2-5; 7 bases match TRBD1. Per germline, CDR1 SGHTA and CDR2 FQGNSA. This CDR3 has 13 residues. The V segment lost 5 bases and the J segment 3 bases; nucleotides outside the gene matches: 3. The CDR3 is CASSLGTEETQYF. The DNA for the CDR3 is TGTGCCAGCAGCCTCGGGACAGAAGAGACCCAGTACTTC.

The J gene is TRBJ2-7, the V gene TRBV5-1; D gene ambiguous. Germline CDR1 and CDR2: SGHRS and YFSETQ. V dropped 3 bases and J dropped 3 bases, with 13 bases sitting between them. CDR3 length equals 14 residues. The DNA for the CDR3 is TGCGCCAGCAGCTCTGGACCAGAAGGCTACGAGCAGTACTTC. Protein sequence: CASSSGPEGYEQYF.

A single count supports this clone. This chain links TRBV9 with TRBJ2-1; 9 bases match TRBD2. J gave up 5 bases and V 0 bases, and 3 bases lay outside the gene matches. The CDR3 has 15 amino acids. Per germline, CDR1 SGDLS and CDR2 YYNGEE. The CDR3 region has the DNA TGTGCCAGCAGCGTAGGCGGGAGGGCCCACAATGAGCAGTTCTTC. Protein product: CASSVGGRAHNEQFF.